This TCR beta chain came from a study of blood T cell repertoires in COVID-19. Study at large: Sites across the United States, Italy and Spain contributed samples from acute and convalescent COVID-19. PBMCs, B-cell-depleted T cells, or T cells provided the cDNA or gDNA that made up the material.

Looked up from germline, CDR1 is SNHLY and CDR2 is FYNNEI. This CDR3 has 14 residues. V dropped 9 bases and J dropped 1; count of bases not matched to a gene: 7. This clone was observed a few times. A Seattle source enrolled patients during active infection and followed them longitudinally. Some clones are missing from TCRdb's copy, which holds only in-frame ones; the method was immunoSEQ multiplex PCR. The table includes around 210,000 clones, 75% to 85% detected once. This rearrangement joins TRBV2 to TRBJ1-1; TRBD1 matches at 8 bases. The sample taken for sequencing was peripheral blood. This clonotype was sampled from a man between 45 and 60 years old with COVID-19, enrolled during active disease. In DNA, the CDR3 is TGTGCCAGGGAGGGACAGGTTAGGAACACTGAAGCTTTCTTT. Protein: CAREGQVRNTEAFF. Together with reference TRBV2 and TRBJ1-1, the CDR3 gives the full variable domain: EPEVTQTPSHQVTQMGQEVILRCVPISNHLYFYWYRQILGQKVEFLVSFYNNEISEKSEIFDDQFSVERPDGSNFTLKIRSTKLEDSAMYFCAREGQVRNTEAFFGQGTRLTVV.